This T cell receptor beta chain comes out of a study of CD8+ T cells in alopecia areata. Treatment noted: oral pan-JAK inhibitor, 5-10 mg twice daily. Study-wide findings and caveats: During tofacitinib treatment, many expanded lesional clones remained in scalp and blood. Although TCR sharing was seen in mice, sharing across patients was less clear, possibly for HLA-related reasons. Scalp clonality, together with expanded CD8+ clones among the top 100, fell significantly with tofacitinib.

With respect to this clone: Its specificity is not known.

V lost 4 bases, J lost 0 bases, and 9 bases lay in between. The CDR3 is 13 amino acids. Per germline, CDR1 GTSNPN and CDR2 SVGIG (reference sequence). Extraction and reverse transcription of RNA yielded cDNA as the sequencing template. Repertoires were generated with immunoSEQ multiplex PCR, while TCRdb's copy carries only in-frame clones and drops some. The table has 120,000 or so clones, 61% seen once; the top ten hold 5.7%. This TCR derives from a human donor with alopecia areata. This chain joins TRBV30 and TRBJ1-1, with D hard to call. The source was CD4+ T cells sorted from blood, collected at week 4, from a patient treated with tofacitinib. This chain's CDR3 is CAWTTAMNTEAFF. CDR3 sequence (DNA): TGTGCCTGGACAACAGCCATGAACACTGAAGCTTTCTTT.